This is a list of T cell receptor beta chains from one sample in a study of tumor-infiltrating lymphocytes in primary liver carcinoma. MiXCR, run by TCRdb on the multiplex PCR reads, gives a single entry per CDR3 protein. Counted here are 55,000 to 65,000 distinct CDR3 sequences, 60% to 85% occurring once; the ten biggest clones make up 57%. The specimen sequenced was liver tumor tissue from sampling region 2. These receptors came from a man between 40 and 49 years old with primary liver carcinoma and hepatitis B virus infection. Both conserved end residues are part of each CDR3. Each record gives: CDR3 protein, CDR3 DNA, clone size, V gene, D gene, J gene. D genes are given only for firm matches. A row's size may be missing; if present it is once, few, many or a size class.

CASSKGVVAETFF,TGTGCCAGCAGTAAGGGGGTAGTGGCTGAAACTTTCTTT,many,TRBV6-2/TRBV6-3,NA,TRBJ1-1
CASRFFEGAGNTVYF,TGTGCCAGCAGATTTTTTGAAGGGGCTGGAAACACCGTATATTTT,NA,TRBV11-2,NA,TRBJ1-3
CASSPDPGDQPQHF,TGCGCCAGCAGCCCTGACCCGGGCGATCAGCCCCAGCATTTT,many,TRBV5-1,NA,TRBJ1-5
CASSLGRGSTEAFF,TGTGCCAGCAGCCTAGGTAGGGGGAGCACTGAAGCTTTCTTT,few,TRBV7-3,NA,TRBJ1-1
CSVGPIETQYF,TGCAGCGTGGGGCCGATAGAGACCCAGTACTTC,many,TRBV29-1,NA,TRBJ2-5
CASSVQGPRTDNEQFF,TGTGCTAGCAGCGTCCAGGGACCCCGAACGGACAATGAGCAGTTCTTC,NA,TRBV13,NA,TRBJ2-1
CASSQHSRRADMQYF,TGTGCCAGCAGCCAACACAGCCGGCGGGCAGATATGCAGTATTTT,NA,TRBV11-2,NA,TRBJ2-3
CASSILLGAATGELFF,TGTGCCAGTAGTATTTTGTTGGGGGCGGCCACCGGGGAGCTGTTTTTT,NA,TRBV19,NA,TRBJ2-2
CASGPGLEGRETQYF,TGTGCCAGCGGCCCGGGACTAGAGGGTCGAGAGACCCAGTACTTC,NA,TRBV11-3,TRBD2,TRBJ2-5
CASAQGQSQETQYF,TGTGCCAGCGCTCAGGGACAGTCCCAAGAGACCCAGTACTTC,many,TRBV12-3/TRBV12-4,TRBD1,TRBJ2-5
CNVEGAETWLF,TGCAACGTTGAAGGGGCGGAGACATGGCTCTTC,NA,TRBV29-1,NA,TRBJ2-1
CASSLKNPLLHF,TGTGCTAGCAGTTTAAAGAATCCACTCCTCCACTTT,NA,TRBV12-3/TRBV12-4,NA,TRBJ1-6
CASSLDIGLAMGGQFF,TGTGCCAGCAGCTTGGATATCGGGCTAGCCATGGGTGGGCAGTTCTTC,NA,TRBV11-2,NA,TRBJ2-1
CASKRDRGQSYCYTF,TGTGCCAGTAAAAGGGACAGGGGGCAGAGCTATTGCTACACCTTC,NA,TRBV19,TRBD1,TRBJ1-2
CATSQAFGEGNQPLHF,NA,NA,TRBV4-1,NA,TRBJ1-5
CSVSWANGYTF,TGCAGCGTATCGTGGGCGAATGGCTACACCTTC,NA,TRBV29-1,NA,TRBJ1-2
CARSRDRGIDEQYF,TGCGCCAGGAGCCGGGACAGGGGTATCGACGAGCAGTACTTC,NA,TRBV10-2,TRBD1,TRBJ2-7
CASSLDRAGGYTF,TGTGCCAGCAGCTTAGATCGTGCCGGTGGCTACACCTTC,NA,TRBV11-2,NA,TRBJ1-2
CACSNQASGGAQYF,TGTGCATGCAGTAATCAAGCTAGCGGGGGTGCCCAGTACTTC,NA,TRBV6-2/TRBV6-3,TRBD2,TRBJ2-5
CASKQTSGNEQFF,TGTGCCAGCAAACAGACTAGCGGCAATGAGCAGTTCTTC,few,TRBV6-6,TRBD2,TRBJ2-1
CVSSLREGRTSGLSYYEQYF,TGTGTCAGCAGCTTGAGGGAGGGGAGGACTAGCGGGCTCAGCTACTACGAGCAGTACTTC,NA,TRBV11-2,TRBD2,TRBJ2-7
CASRTLTSGRLTYGQYF,TGTGCCAGCAGGACATTGACTAGCGGGAGACTAACCTATGGGCAGTACTTC,NA,TRBV6-5,TRBD2,TRBJ2-7
CANSSGATVYNEQFF,TGTGCCAACAGTTCGGGAGCCACTGTCTACAATGAGCAGTTCTTC,NA,TRBV12-3/TRBV12-4,NA,TRBJ2-1
CSPRSESVADTQYF,TGCAGCCCCCGCTCAGAAAGCGTTGCAGATACGCAGTATTTT,NA,TRBV29-1,NA,TRBJ2-3
CASRRGQNTEAFF,TGTGCCAGCAGGAGGGGACAGAACACTGAAGCTTTCTTT,many,TRBV11-2,NA,TRBJ1-1
CTSSLTTGGSGEAQYF,TGTACCAGCAGCTTAACAACAGGGGGCTCGGGGGAGGCCCAGTACTTC,once,TRBV11-2,TRBD1,TRBJ2-5
CASSLGTGGVYGYTF,TGTGCTAGCAGTTTGGGGACAGGGGGAGTATATGGCTACACCTTC,NA,TRBV12-3/TRBV12-4,TRBD1,TRBJ1-2
CASSLVIGSYNEQFF,TGTGCCAGCAGTTTAGTCATAGGCTCCTACAATGAACAGTTCTTC,NA,TRBV11-2,NA,TRBJ2-1
CIVVGQIDQPQHF,TGCATCGTTGTCGGACAGATCGATCAGCCCCAGCATTTT,NA,TRBV29-1,NA,TRBJ1-5
CASSPDRTGGNTEAFF,TGTGCCAGCAGCCCTGATCGGACAGGGGGGAACACTGAAGCTTTCTTT,few,TRBV6-2/TRBV6-3,TRBD1,TRBJ1-1
CSVALADYNEQFF,TGCAGCGTTGCGCTAGCGGACTACAATGAGCAGTTCTTC,NA,TRBV29-1,TRBD2,TRBJ2-1
CTSSSPLAGVFYDEQFF,TGCACCAGCAGCAGCCCTCTAGCGGGAGTCTTCTACGATGAGCAGTTCTTC,few,TRBV5-1,TRBD2,TRBJ2-1
CVSRGLAGEHNEQFF,TGTGTCAGCAGGGGACTAGCGGGGGAACACAATGAGCAGTTCTTC,few,TRBV6-5,TRBD2,TRBJ2-1
CASSSGGAGQPQHF,TGTGCCAGCAGCAGCGGGGGGGCAGGTCAGCCCCAGCATTTT,many,TRBV5-5,NA,TRBJ1-5